Below, 13 T cell receptor beta chains from the same sample are listed, as sequenced in a study of T-cell memory formation after mild COVID-19. MiXCR, run by TCRdb on the 5' RACE reads, gives a single entry per CDR3 protein. The sample shows some 410,000 distinct CDR3 sequences, about 22% of them seen only once. Sequencing used PBMCs or a T cell subset sorted from them (not recorded which). All receptors come from an adult woman who had mild COVID-19 (a few samples of this study predate the infection). Cell type and time point are not known.

This rearrangement joins TRBV30 to TRBJ1-4; a weak D match, TRBD1 (5 bases). Deletions cut 0 bases from V and 10 bases from J, with 9 bases between. Germline CDR1 reads GTSNPN; CDR2 reads SVGIG (reference sequence). The CDR3 has 12 amino acids. CDR3: CAWSVSGGKLFF. The CDR3 DNA reads as TGTGCCTGGAGTGTATCCGGGGGAAAACTGTTTTTT.

This clonotype showed up many times. The chain is built from TRBV20-1 and TRBJ2-7, with 10 bases identical to TRBD2. From germline, CDR1 is DFQATT and CDR2 SNEGSKA (reference sequence). The V gene end was trimmed by 6 bases and the J gene end by 5 bases; junction bases not matched to a gene: 13. The CDR3 sequence is 15 residues long. In nucleotides, the CDR3 is TGCAGTGCCTGCCACAGCGGGGGGGCTGACGACGAGCAGTACTTC. Protein: CSACHSGGADDEQYF.

The chain recombines TRBV12-3 or TRBV12-4 with TRBJ1-4; TRBD1 matches 10 bases. The CDR3 contains 15 residues. V lost 5 bases to trimming and J lost 5 bases; unmatched junction nucleotides: 5. The CDR3 protein is CASSGPGQGNEKLFF. CDR3 in DNA: TGTGCCAGCAGTGGACCGGGACAGGGGAATGAAAAACTGTTTTTT.

Only one count was recorded for this clonotype. The chain joins TRBV11-2 to TRBJ1-2; D might be TRBD1 (6 bases). With 3 bases removed from V and 4 bases from J, the gap between germline ends came to 24 bases. CDR1 is SGHAT and CDR2 is FQNNGV in the germline V gene. The CDR3 length is 18 residues. The CDR3 sequence: CASSLSRAGGGTSYGYTF. CDR3 bases: TGTGCCAGCAGCTTGTCAAGGGCTGGAGGGGGTACCTCCTATGGCTACACCTTC.

The table lists this clonotype with a few counts. The genes are TRBV4-2 and TRBJ1-2; possibly TRBD1 for D (6 bases). This CDR3 contains 14 residues. The germline CDR1 and CDR2 sequences are LGHNA and YNFKEQ. V lost 4 bases to trimming and J lost 4 bases, with 13 bases between them. The CDR3 spells CASSRTGSGYGYTF. In DNA, the CDR3 is TGTGCCAGCAGCCGCACAGGGTCCGGCTATGGCTACACCTTC.

The chain joins TRBV12-3 or TRBV12-4 to TRBJ1-1; D gene uncertain. The CDR3 has 13 residues. V was shortened by 6 bases and J by 0 bases, with 8 bases between the two germline ends. The CDR3 reads CASSFKLNTEAFF. The CDR3 nucleotides are TGTGCCAGCAGCTTTAAGCTGAACACTGAAGCTTTCTTT.

In its sample, this clonotype was seen a few times. The chain recombines TRBV11-3 with TRBJ2-2; 8 nucleotides align to TRBD2. This CDR3 spans 18 amino acids. Per germline, CDR1 SGHNT and CDR2 YENEEA. The trim removed 6 bases at V and 4 bases at J, leaving 16 bases unmatched. CDR3 sequence (DNA): TGTGCCAGCAGTTCCGCCCGGGAACTAGCGGATGTCACCGGGGAGCTGTTTTTT. Translation gives CASSSARELADVTGELFF.

This clonotype was recorded a few times. CDR3 region: CASSLIGMNTEAFF. DNA for the CDR3: TGTGCCAGCAGCTTAATCGGCATGAACACTGAAGCTTTCTTT. This chain connects TRBV7-8 to TRBJ1-1; no clear D. The germline V gene encodes CDR1 SGHVS and CDR2 FQNEAQ. The V end lost 2 bases, the J end lost 0 bases, and 7 bases lay between the germline ends. This CDR3 has 14 amino acids.

CDR3 sequence: CASSPGPLGDTQYF. Written as DNA, the CDR3 is TGTGCCAGCAGCCCGGGACCCCTCGGAGATACGCAGTATTTT. This chain links TRBV7-7 with TRBJ2-3; TRBD1 or TRBD2 may be the D gene (5 bases each). The germline V and J ends were trimmed by 5 bases and 5 bases, with 14 bases remaining between them. CDR1 is SSHAT, CDR2 FNYEAQ, per germline (reference sequence). This CDR3 spans 14 amino acids.

This clonotype was detected ten times or more. The V gene is TRBV19, the J gene TRBJ2-3, with D perhaps TRBD2 (6 bases). Germline V gene data show CDR1 as LNHDA and CDR2 as SQIVND (reference sequence). Trimming cost V 0 bases and J 3 bases, with 16 bases left between them. The CDR3 has 17 amino acids. For the CDR3, the DNA is TGTGCCAGTAGTATAGACCCCTCAGCGGGCGGGACAGATACGCAGTATTTT. Amino acid sequence: CASSIDPSAGGTDTQYF.

The chain recombines TRBV5-1 with TRBJ1-4; D is uncertain. Germline CDR1 reads SGHRS; CDR2 reads YFSETQ. This CDR3 has 16 amino acids. V lost 0 bases to trimming and J lost 4 bases, with 13 bases between them. CDR3 sequence (DNA): TGCGCCAGCAGCTTGGGGCAGGTGGAGTTTAATGAAAAACTGTTTTTT. Protein: CASSLGQVEFNEKLFF.

The CDR3 DNA reads TGCAGTGCTCCTGGACAGGGAGACATCTACGAGCAGTACTTC. Translating gives CSAPGQGDIYEQYF. The rearrangement links TRBV20-1 to TRBJ2-7; TRBD1 matches 8 bases. This CDR3 comprises 14 residues. Trimming removed 5 bases from V and 3 bases from J; junction bases left unmatched: 9. Germline V gene sequence: CDR1 DFQATT, CDR2 SNEGSKA (reference sequence).

The J gene is TRBJ1-2, the V gene TRBV30, with D hard to call. Germline V CDR1 and CDR2: GTSNPN, SVGIG (reference sequence). The CDR3 consists of 14 residues. V lost 0 bases and J lost 8, with 16 bases in between. The CDR3 protein is CAWSVLAPSGGYTF. The CDR3 nucleotides are TGTGCCTGGAGTGTACTTGCGCCTTCTGGGGGCTACACCTTC.